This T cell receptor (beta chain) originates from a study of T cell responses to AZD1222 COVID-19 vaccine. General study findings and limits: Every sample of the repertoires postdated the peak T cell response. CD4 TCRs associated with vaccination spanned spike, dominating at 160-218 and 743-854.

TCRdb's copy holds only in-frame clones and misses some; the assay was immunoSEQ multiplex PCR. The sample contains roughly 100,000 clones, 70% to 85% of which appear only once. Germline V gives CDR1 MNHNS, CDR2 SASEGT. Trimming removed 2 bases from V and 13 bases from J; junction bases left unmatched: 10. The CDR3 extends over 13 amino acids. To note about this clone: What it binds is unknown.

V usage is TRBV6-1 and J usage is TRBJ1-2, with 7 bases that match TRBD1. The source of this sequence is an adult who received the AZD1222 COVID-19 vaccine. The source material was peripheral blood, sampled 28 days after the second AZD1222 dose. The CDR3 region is CASSEQGGGQFTF. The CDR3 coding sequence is TGTGCCAGCAGTGAACAGGGGGGAGGGCAGTTCACCTTC.